These 12 T cell receptor beta chains originate from one sample sequenced in a study of identical twins. TCRdb used MiXCR to reprocess the 5' RACE reads, holding one entry per CDR3 protein. The data show 200,000 to 250,000 distinct CDR3 sequences, with 6% to 9% seen just once and around 2.1% held by the top ten. These data are also associated with another study on yellow fever vaccine responses in identical twins.

Sample: memory (CD45RO+) T cells sorted from blood. All receptors come from a woman younger than 30 in good health.

This clonotype showed up many times. The gene calls are TRBV20-1 and TRBJ2-7, with TRBD2 matching over 9 bases. CDR3 length: 15 amino acids. The V gene end was trimmed by 4 bases and the J gene end by 0 bases; junction bases not matched to a gene: 7. Germline values: CDR1 DFQATT, CDR2 SNEGSKA (reference sequence). CDR3 sequence reads: CSATSGGLSSYEQYF. The CDR3 DNA is TGCAGTGCTACGAGCGGGGGGCTGAGCTCCTACGAGCAGTACTTC.

This chain joins TRBV28 and TRBJ2-7; D perhaps matches TRBD1 (6 bases). This CDR3 is 12 amino acids long. Trimming took 8 bases from V and 3 from J, leaving 11 bases between them. Germline-derived CDR1 and CDR2 are MDHEN and SYDVKM. CDR3: CASQGQFYEQYF. For the CDR3, the DNA is TGTGCCAGCCAAGGACAGTTCTACGAGCAGTACTTC.

The genes are TRBV24-1 and TRBJ2-3; D tentatively reads TRBD1 or TRBD2 (5 bases each). Trimming cost V 4 bases and J 4 bases, with 5 bases left between them. This CDR3 is 12 amino acids long. CDR1 KGHDR and CDR2 SFDVKD come from the germline V gene. CDR3 sequence reads: CATSEGADTQYF. Here the CDR3 DNA reads TGTGCCACCAGTGAGGGGGCAGATACGCAGTATTTT.

The table lists this clonotype with many counts. The chain joins TRBV5-1 to TRBJ1-1; the D is unclear. The germline V gene encodes CDR1 SGHRS and CDR2 YFSETQ. The V end lost 5 bases, the J end lost 2 bases, and 16 bases lay between the germline ends. The CDR3 has 15 residues. This chain's CDR3 is CASRWNSITNTEAFF. DNA of the CDR3: TGCGCCAGCAGGTGGAACAGTATAACAAACACTGAAGCTTTCTTT.

The chain joins TRBV15 to TRBJ2-7; possibly TRBD1 for D (6 bases). Trimming removed 5 bases from V and 5 bases from J, with 16 bases in between. The germline V gene encodes CDR1 LNHNV and CDR2 YYDKDF (reference sequence). There are 14 residues in the CDR3. The CDR3 reads CATSGTVGGNEQYF. DNA of the CDR3: TGTGCCACCAGCGGGACGGTAGGGGGAAACGAGCAGTACTTC.

This clonotype was found many times. This sequence joins TRBV5-1 and TRBJ2-7, with a weak D call TRBD1 (6 bases). The CDR3 has 15 residues. The germline CDR1 and CDR2 sequences are SGHRS and YFSETQ. Trimming removed 0 bases from V and 6 bases from J, with 16 bases in between. DNA of the CDR3: TGCGCCAGCAGCTTGGCACGTCAGGGGCGCCTCGAGCAGTACTTC. This encodes CASSLARQGRLEQYF.

V and J are TRBV4-3 and TRBJ2-3; a weak D match, TRBD2 (5 bases). V was shortened by 0 bases and J by 2 bases, with 12 bases between the two germline ends. The CDR3 spans 16 residues. CDR1 is LGHNA, CDR2 YSLEER, per germline. The CDR3 nucleotides read TGCGCCAGCAGCCAAGAATGGACTTCCCCCACAGATACGCAGTATTTT. It translates to CASSQEWTSPTDTQYF.

This clonotype was detected many times. The chain has TRBV5-1 and TRBJ2-1; 8 bases match TRBD1. V dropped 4 bases and J dropped 0; count of bases not matched to a gene: 0. Germline CDR1 reads SGHRS; CDR2 reads YFSETQ. The CDR3 is made up of 14 amino acids. Here the CDR3 reads CASSTGGSYNEQFF. DNA of the CDR3: TGCGCCAGCAGCACAGGGGGCTCCTACAATGAGCAGTTCTTC. Complete variable domain (other parts from reference TRBV5-1 and TRBJ2-1): KAGVTQTPRYLIKTRGQQVTLSCSPISGHRSVSWYQQTPGQGLQFLFEYFSETQRNKGNFPGRFSGRQFSNSRSEMNVSTLELGDSALYLCASSTGGSYNEQFFGPGTRLTVL.

The chain recombines TRBV20-1 with TRBJ2-7, with D possibly being TRBD2 (6 bases). Trimming shortened V by 0 bases and J by 7 bases, and 16 bases separated the two germline ends. This CDR3 is built from 14 residues. From germline, CDR1 is DFQATT and CDR2 SNEGSKA (reference sequence). The CDR3 coding sequence is TGCAGTGCTAGAGAACGTAGCGTTCGGGGGGAGCAGTACTTC. Residues: CSARERSVRGEQYF.

This clonotype was seen repeatedly, ten times or more. The rearrangement links TRBV11-2 to TRBJ2-2; TRBD1 agrees at 7 bases. Losses at the gene ends were 1 base for V and 5 bases for J; bases not matched to a gene: 10. This CDR3 is built from 17 residues. Germline lookup yields CDR1 SGHAT and CDR2 FQNNGV. The CDR3 loop is CASSLGDSARRTGELFF. Written as DNA, the CDR3 is TGTGCCAGCAGCTTAGGGGACAGCGCCCGGCGGACCGGGGAGCTGTTTTTT.

This clonotype was detected ten times or more. The chain combines TRBV21-1 with TRBJ1-1. TRBV21-1 is reported as a pseudogene. The CDR3 is made up of 15 amino acids. In nucleotides, the CDR3 is TGTGCCAGCAGCAAAGTGTGGGACTTGAACACTGAAGCTTTCTTT. Its translation is CASSKVWDLNTEAFF.

Ten or more counts support this clonotype. The chain has TRBV9 and TRBJ2-1; 8 bases fit TRBD2. V shed 2 bases, J shed 6 bases, and the junction held 1 base outside the gene matches. The CDR3 loop spans 13 amino acids. Germline CDR1 reads SGDLS; CDR2 reads YYNGEE. The CDR3 loop is CASSVGTSNEQFF. The CDR3 DNA follows: TGTGCCAGCAGCGTTGGGACTAGCAATGAGCAGTTCTTC.